This entry lists 24 T cell receptor beta chains sequenced from one sample in a study of blood T cells in healthy people across ages. The use of a sample-barcoded 5' primer and a J-beta primer mix characterized a second PCR of roughly 7 to 11 cycles. MiXCR, run by TCRdb on the 5' RACE reads, gives a single entry per CDR3 protein. The sample holds approximately 850,000 distinct CDR3 sequences, more than 40% seen once. The specimen was blood. These receptors all come from a man in his sixties in good health.

In this sample, this clonotype turned up a few times. The rearrangement links TRBV14 to TRBJ2-5; 7 nucleotides line up with TRBD2. CDR3 size: 13 residues. The J segment lost 4 bases and the V segment lost 4 bases, leaving 3 bases of the junction unmatched. The germline gives CDR1 SGHDN, CDR2 FVKESK. CDR3 region: CASSRREVETQYF. The CDR3 DNA sequence: TGTGCCAGCAGCCGTCGGGAGGTAGAGACCCAGTACTTC. The full variable domain, completed using reference TRBV14 and TRBJ2-5, is EAGVTQFPSHSVIEKGQTVTLRCDPISGHDNLYWYRRVMGKEIKFLLHFVKESKQDESGMPNNRFLAERTGGTYSTLKVQPAELEDSGVYFCASSRREVETQYFGPGTRLLVL.

The DNA for the CDR3 is TGTGCCACCGACGGAGGGCGGGGGAGCTCCTACAATGAGCAGTACTTC. Translating gives CATDGGRGSSYNEQYF. The V and J genes are TRBV15 and TRBJ2-7, with TRBD2 matching 7 bases. This CDR3 has 16 residues. V lost 8 bases to trimming and J lost 7 bases; unmatched junction nucleotides: 20. Germline values: CDR1 LNHNV, CDR2 YYDKDF (reference sequence).

This clonotype turned up a few times. The chain carries TRBV21-1 and TRBJ2-3; TRBD2 is the table's D call, not checked against the DNA. TRBV21-1 is assigned pseudogene status. This CDR3 has 16 residues. The CDR3 loop is CASSKKLAGSTDTQYF. The CDR3, as DNA: TGTGCCAGCAGCAAAAAACTAGCGGGGTCCACAGATACGCAGTATTTT.

This clonotype has at least ten counts. The V gene is TRBV20-1, the J gene TRBJ2-1, with TRBD2 identical over 13 bases. Germline assignment: CDR1 DFQATT and CDR2 SNEGSKA (reference sequence). CDR3 length equals 13 residues. V dropped 6 bases and J dropped 8; count of bases not matched to a gene: 4. For the CDR3, the DNA is TGCAGTGCAAGGACTAGCGGGGGCGATGAGCAGTTCTTC. Amino acids: CSARTSGGDEQFF.

The rearrangement joins TRBV25-1 to TRBJ2-1; 7 nucleotides match TRBD1. The CDR3 extends over 15 amino acids. CDR1 is MGHDK and CDR2 is SYGVNS in the germline V gene. Trimming removed 4 bases from V and 7 bases from J; junction bases left unmatched: 10. The CDR3 DNA follows: TGTGCCAGCAGTGTAACCGGGACAGCGAAAAATGAGCAGTTCTTC. Translating gives CASSVTGTAKNEQFF.

The V gene is TRBV7-9, the J gene TRBJ1-1, with D hard to call. The V and J ends lost 4 bases and 5 bases respectively, with 11 bases between them. Germline CDR1 and CDR2: SEHNR and FQNEAQ (reference sequence). CDR3 length: 13 residues. CDR3 DNA: TGTGCCAGCAGCTCCTCGGAGTGGACTGAAGCTTTCTTT. It yields the protein CASSSSEWTEAFF.

The chain recombines TRBV28 with TRBJ2-5, with 8 bases aligning to TRBD1. The end of the DNA aligns better with TRBJ2-7, so the J call may be wrong. This CDR3 region has 18 residues. Germline lookup yields CDR1 MDHEN and CDR2 SYDVKM. The CDR3 loop is CASSSRTGLRLGAYEQYF. CDR3 DNA sequence: TGTGCCAGCAGTTCTCGGACAGGGTTAAGGTTGGGGGCCTACGAGCAGTACTTC.

The table lists this clonotype with a few counts. V gene TRBV2 combines with J gene TRBJ2-5; D possibly corresponds to TRBD2 (5 bases). V was cut by 5 bases and J by 4 bases, with 14 bases left in between. The length of the CDR3 is 14 residues. Germline V lookup: CDR1 SNHLY, CDR2 FYNNEI. CDR3 residues: CASSLRDKRETQYF. The CDR3 DNA sequence: TGTGCCAGCAGTTTACGGGATAAGCGAGAGACCCAGTACTTC.

This clonotype showed up just a few times. The CDR3 loop is CAIGGGYGYTF. The CDR3, as DNA: TGTGCCATCGGCGGAGGCTATGGCTACACCTTC. V is TRBV10-3 and J is TRBJ1-2; D is uncertain. Germline CDR1 is ENHRY and CDR2 is SYGVKD. The V and J ends lost 8 bases and 4 bases respectively, with 8 bases between them. The CDR3 covers 11 residues.

This clonotype was detected a few times. The chain joins TRBV3-1 to TRBJ2-3; D is unclear. The CDR3 is 15 amino acids. Deletions cut 5 bases from V and 6 bases from J, with 18 bases between. The germline V gene encodes CDR1 LGHDT and CDR2 YNNKEL (reference sequence). The CDR3 DNA reads TGTGCCAGCAGCTTCCACCCCGGGTCAATGGATACGCAGTATTTT. It specifies CASSFHPGSMDTQYF.

This clonotype has only a few counts. The CDR3 bases are TGTGCCACCAGGAAAACAGGGGGCGCCTTCATCGAGACCCAGTACTTC. Translation: CATRKTGGAFIETQYF. The chain joins TRBV15 to TRBJ2-5, with 9 bases lining up with TRBD1. From germline, CDR1 is LNHNV and CDR2 YYDKDF (reference sequence). This CDR3 is built from 16 residues. Unmatched junction bases numbered 13, after V lost 6 bases and J lost 5 bases.

V usage is TRBV7-2 and J usage is TRBJ2-5; perhaps TRBD2 as D (5 bases). Germline V gene data show CDR1 as SGHTA and CDR2 as FQGNSA. Trimming took off 6 bases at V and 5 bases at J, with 19 bases between the two ends. The CDR3 has 15 residues. DNA for the CDR3: TGTGCCAGCAGTCGAGGGCAAGGGCGGCAGGAGACCCAGTACTTC. This gives the protein CASSRGQGRQETQYF.

This sequence joins TRBV29-1 and TRBJ2-5; TRBD2 matches 8 bases. The CDR3 runs 13 residues. The germline gives CDR1 SQVTM, CDR2 ANQGSEA. After removal of 3 bases from V and 11 bases from J, the junction contained 11 bases not matched to a gene. The CDR3 loop reads CSVDFRGGNEQYF. In DNA, the CDR3 is TGCAGCGTTGATTTCCGGGGGGGCAATGAGCAGTACTTC.

The rearrangement joins TRBV19 to TRBJ2-7; D might be TRBD1 (7 bases). Matching the DNA end better, TRBJ2-4 makes the J call doubtful. The germline CDR1 and CDR2 sequences are LNHDA and SQIVND (reference sequence). The CDR3 is 17 residues long. CDR3 in DNA: TGTGCCAGTAGTATAGGGAGGGGGCGCGAGACCAAAAACATTCAGTACTTC. This encodes CASSIGRGRETKNIQYF.

This clonotype was picked up many times. This chain connects TRBV12-3 or TRBV12-4 to TRBJ2-7; 10 nucleotides agree with TRBD1. This CDR3 is built from 14 residues. Germline trimming cut 4 bases from V and 4 bases from J; bases unmatched to any gene: 4. The CDR3 sequence is CASSWTGGRYEQYF. CDR3 sequence (DNA): TGTGCCAGCAGTTGGACAGGGGGAAGGTACGAGCAGTACTTC.

This clonotype was observed a handful of times. The chain has TRBV6-1 and TRBJ2-7; D might be TRBD1 (7 bases). The germline V and J ends were trimmed by 6 bases and 3 bases, with 24 bases remaining between them. There are 17 residues in the CDR3. Germline CDR1 and CDR2: MNHNS and SASEGT. The CDR3, as DNA: TGTGCCAGCAGGGGATACGACAGGGAGGTTCGCCTCTACGAGCAGTACTTC. Translation gives CASRGYDREVRLYEQYF.

This clonotype was found a few times. The chain employs TRBV28 and TRBJ1-2; no clear D. The germline CDR1 and CDR2 sequences are MDHEN and SYDVKM. Trimming stripped 2 bases from V and 5 bases from J, with 15 bases between. The CDR3 runs to 15 residues. The CDR3 is CASSLPGKGGYGYTF. The CDR3 DNA reads TGTGCCAGCAGTTTACCCGGGAAGGGTGGTTATGGCTACACCTTC.

This clonotype was seen more than once but under ten times. This chain connects TRBV5-4 to TRBJ1-6; 12 bases fit TRBD1. This CDR3 has 17 amino acids. Looked up from germline, CDR1 is SGHNT and CDR2 is YYREEE (reference sequence). After removal of 3 bases from V and 8 bases from J, the junction contained 9 bases not matched to a gene. The CDR3 DNA reads as TGTGCCAGCAGCTCGGGACAGGGGGCTGGGAATTATTCACCCCTCCACTTT. Amino acid sequence: CASSSGQGAGNYSPLHF.

This clonotype was observed at least ten times. This chain uses TRBV5-1 with TRBJ2-7; D assignment may be TRBD1 or TRBD2 (5 bases each). The CDR3 has 15 residues. V shed 0 bases and J shed 0 bases, with 10 bases lying between them. Germline CDR1 SGHRS, CDR2 YFSETQ. CDR3 region: CASSLASGSSYEQYF. CDR3 coding DNA: TGCGCCAGCAGCTTGGCATCAGGGAGCTCCTACGAGCAGTACTTC.

The chain uses TRBV6-1 and TRBJ2-7; D not resolved. V was pared by 3 bases and J by 3 bases, with 12 bases between. Germline V gene sequence: CDR1 MNHNS, CDR2 SASEGT. The CDR3 has 14 residues. This chain's CDR3 is CASSDQLLSYEQYF. The CDR3, as DNA: TGTGCCAGCAGTGACCAACTATTGAGCTACGAGCAGTACTTC.

J is TRBJ1-2 and V is TRBV11-2; a possible D gene is TRBD1 (6 bases). The CDR3 runs to 14 residues. Germline CDR1 SGHAT, CDR2 FQNNGV. Between the trimmed V and J ends, which lost 1 base and 8 bases, there was a span of 14 bases. DNA of the CDR3: TGTGCCAGCAGCTTAGGTTCAGGGGATGGGGGCTACACCTTC. This codes for CASSLGSGDGGYTF.

A few counts support this clonotype. V and J are TRBV27 and TRBJ2-7; 8 nucleotides agree with TRBD2. This CDR3 spans 15 amino acids. Germline assignment: CDR1 MNHEY and CDR2 SMNVEV (reference sequence). Trimming at V came to 0 bases and at J to 3 bases, leaving 4 bases not matched to a gene. The CDR3, as DNA: TGTGCCAGCAGTTTATCGGTAGCGGGGAACTACGAGCAGTACTTC. It translates to CASSLSVAGNYEQYF.

This clonotype was counted only a few times. The chain employs TRBV24-1 and TRBJ2-1; weak D call: TRBD2 (5 bases). Germline V gene sequence: CDR1 KGHDR, CDR2 SFDVKD. Trimming removed 4 bases from V and 8 bases from J, with 11 bases in between. CDR3 length: 13 residues. The CDR3 spells CATSDPGSDEQFF. CDR3 DNA: TGTGCCACCAGTGACCCGGGGAGCGATGAGCAGTTCTTC.

This clonotype was recorded a few times. The chain combines TRBV20-1 with TRBJ2-4; either TRBD1 or TRBD2 may fit D (5 bases each). The better agreement between TRBJ2-7 and the DNA end casts doubt on the J call. Germline CDR1 is DFQATT and CDR2 is SNEGSKA (reference sequence). This CDR3 is built from 14 residues. The chain's CDR3 is CSASVGPVSGEQYF. The CDR3 bases are TGCAGTGCTAGTGTGGGACCCGTTTCCGGCGAGCAGTACTTC.